This entry features one T cell receptor beta chain sequence. There are many counts of this clonotype. This clone's antigen is unknown. Base qualities were left out, and no much larger clone turns up one base away. The data were obtained in a study of T cells in Graves' hyperthyroidism and ophthalmopathy (dated by TCRdb to about 2019). About the investigation overall: Peripheral blood was sampled at the time of initial diagnosis, prior to any treatment. According to the paper, TCR Vbeta CDR3 sequencing was carried out on roughly 130 peripheral blood samples, which came from 40 to 45 ophthalmopathy, 75 or so hyperthyroidism and around 17 progressor patients. Whether ophthalmopathy could be predicted prospectively was tested in an independent validation cohort made up of 18 to 20 hyperthyroidism patients plus 17 patients who later progressed to ophthalmopathy. Once sampling was done, hyperthyroidism patients were given methimazole at a starting dose of 30 mg daily, whereas ophthalmopathy patients were given high-dose intravenous methylprednisolone. The approximately 98 discovery patients were randomly divided into training and test sets at a 7:3 ratio. TCR V-J signatures able to tell the groups apart were searched for in a discovery cohort of more than 90 patients, of whom around 43 had Graves' ophthalmopathy and about 55 had stable Graves' hyperthyroidism. In about 6 Graves' hyperthyroidism patients, the study also compared T-cell repertoires from thyroid tissue with T-cell repertoires from blood.

The germline V end is reduced by 7 bases and the J end by 5 bases; junction bases left unmatched: 7. Spanning cysteine to phenylalanine, the CDR3 consists of 13 amino acids. Solely the CDR3 DNA is kept, with 39 bases framed from the first base. CDR1 and CDR2, per the germline V gene, are ENHRY and SYGVKD. The research as a whole found: Most expanded thyroid clonotypes (frequency above 0.001) were also detected in blood, suggesting blood repertoires may reflect thyroid immune responses. In validation, progression to ophthalmopathy was predicted by the model with 55% to 71% sensitivity and nearly 75% specificity, a median of 6.5 months before onset. A model built on a 13 V-J signature distinguished ophthalmopathy from stable hyperthyroidism, reaching 87.88% sensitivity and 81% to 83% specificity in cross-validation and 80%/75% in testing. Sample size was not statistically predetermined, and blinding of investigators to group allocation was not performed.

A patient counted as having stable Graves' hyperthyroidism if no progression to ophthalmopathy occurred over 18 months of follow-up. Hyperthyroidism patients were newly diagnosed, had a disease duration of under 2 months, and were aged 18 to 65 years. The study excluded patients with uncontrolled infections, other autoimmune diseases, pregnancy or lactation. Diagnoses relied on clinical symptoms, serum thyroxine and TRAb, thyroid ultrasound and orbital computed tomography. Ficoll-Paque density gradient centrifugation was used to isolate PBMCs from about 10 ml of fresh peripheral blood. Trizol reagent was used to extract total RNA, and RNA quality was then checked on an Agilent 2100 Bioanalyzer. The TCR beta CDR3 regions were amplified from RNA transcripts. For the first round of RT-PCR on the TCR CDR3, the HTBI primer set was used together with the Qiagen OneStep RT-PCR kit. Libraries were constructed in a second round of multiplex PCR, after which size selection and purification were carried out. The libraries were sequenced on an Illumina HiSeq2000 using paired-end 100 bp reads. The authors processed their data as follows. SOAPnuke was used to process the raw data, throwing out any read that contained adapters or uncalled bases, had a mean Phred below 15, or lacked an exact constant-primer or identifier match. COPE v1.2.5 was used to merge the high-quality paired reads, and each unique nucleotide sequence was defined as a clonotype. MiTCR v1.1 was used to align the clonotypes against IMGT TRBV, TRBD and TRBJ reference segments. Only V-J combinations with frequency above 0.0001, covering about 99% of repertoires, were analysed. The TCS score was defined as the ratio of F50 (clonal expansion) to E x V (chaos), calculated using BLOSUM62-based TCRdist between CDR3 peptides within each V-J. Welch's t-statistics and random forest reduced fewer than 550 V-J features to roughly 13, which were used in a naive Bayes classifier (R e1071). TCRdb reran the public reads through fastp at Q25 and MiXCR, keeping productive beta chains. Rows matching on CDR3 protein sequence are summarized as one entry with the most common DNA and genes. The V and J calls and clone size come from TCRdb's table, not from the authors' own analysis. Counted in this sample were about 350,000 distinct CDR3 sequences; about 19% of them appeared once. Together, the top ten hold 3.7% of the sample.

The clonotype comes from a woman younger than 35 with Graves' hyperthyroidism. The chain couples TRBV10-3 to TRBJ1-1, and 7 junctional nucleotides match TRBD1. The material sequenced was blood. The bases read TGTGCCATCAATCCAGGGGGAGTTACTGAAGCTTTCTTT. Its translation reads: CAINPGGVTEAFF.